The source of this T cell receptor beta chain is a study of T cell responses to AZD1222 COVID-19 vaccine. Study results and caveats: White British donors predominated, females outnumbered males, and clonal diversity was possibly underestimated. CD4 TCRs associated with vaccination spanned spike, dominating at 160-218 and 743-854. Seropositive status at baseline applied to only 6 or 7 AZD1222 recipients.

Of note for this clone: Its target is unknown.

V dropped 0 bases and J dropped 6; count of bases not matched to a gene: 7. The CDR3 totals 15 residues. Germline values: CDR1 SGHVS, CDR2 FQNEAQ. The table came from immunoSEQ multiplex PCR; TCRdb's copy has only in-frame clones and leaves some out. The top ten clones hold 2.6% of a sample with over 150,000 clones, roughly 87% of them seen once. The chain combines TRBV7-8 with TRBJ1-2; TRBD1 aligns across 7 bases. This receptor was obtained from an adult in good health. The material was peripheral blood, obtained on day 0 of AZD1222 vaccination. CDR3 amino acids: CASSLASGGGNGYTF. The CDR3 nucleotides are TGTGCCAGCAGCTTAGCGTCAGGGGGGGGAAATGGCTACACCTTC.